These 20 T cell receptor beta chains came from one sample sequenced in a study of shared clonotypes between healthy human individuals. Profiling relied on immunoSEQ multiplex PCR, and the TCRdb table lists in-frame clones only, not all of them. The data show around 1.5 million clones, approximately 98% seen once. Sequences were obtained from naive CD4+ T cells sorted from blood. Subset in this sample: CD45RA+ positively selected. The receptors come from a man younger than 40 in good health.

The chain joins TRBV5-1 to TRBJ2-3; TRBD2 aligns across 14 bases. CDR1 is SGHRS, CDR2 YFSETQ, per germline. Losses at the gene ends were 2 bases for V and 7 bases for J; bases not matched to a gene: 3. This CDR3 comprises 15 residues. CDR3 sequence: CASSFGTSGSHTQYF. DNA for the CDR3: TGCGCCAGCAGCTTCGGGACTAGCGGGAGTCATACGCAGTATTTT. Full variable domain (rest looked up from reference TRBV5-1 and TRBJ2-3): KAGVTQTPRYLIKTRGQQVTLSCSPISGHRSVSWYQQTPGQGLQFLFEYFSETQRNKGNFPGRFSGRQFSNSRSEMNVSTLELGDSALYLCASSFGTSGSHTQYFGPGTRLTVL.

The rearrangement links TRBV5-4 to TRBJ2-2; D tentatively fits TRBD1 or TRBD2 (5 bases each). The CDR3 consists of 15 residues. Trimming removed 4 bases at V and 3 bases at J, with 13 bases between. Germline CDR1 is SGHNT and CDR2 is YYREEE (reference sequence). CDR3 region: CASSLRDADTGELFF. DNA for the CDR3: TGTGCCAGCAGCCTCCGGGACGCCGACACCGGGGAGCTGTTTTTT.

This clone was seen once. The chain has TRBV27 and TRBJ2-1; 8 bases are a match to TRBD1. This CDR3 has 13 residues. Per the germline V gene, CDR1 is MNHEY and CDR2 is SMNVEV (reference sequence). Trimming at V came to 5 bases and at J to 12 bases, leaving 9 bases not matched to a gene. CDR3 nucleotides: TGTGCCAGCAGTGTTACTTCAGGGGGCGGGCAGTTCTTC. This encodes CASSVTSGGGQFF.

The rearrangement uses TRBV18 and TRBJ2-5; TRBD2 matches at 9 bases. CDR1 is KGHSH and CDR2 is LQKENI in the germline V gene. The length of the CDR3 is 18 residues. V trimming: 3 bases; J trimming: 4 bases; junction bases outside the gene matches: 15. CDR3 sequence: CASSPLQLSGSLGETQYF. The CDR3 DNA reads TGTGCCAGCTCACCGTTACAGCTTAGCGGGAGCCTCGGAGAGACCCAGTACTTC.

As to this clone: The sample holds other DNA sequences that translate to the same CDR3. The rearrangement links TRBV28 to TRBJ1-5; 9 nucleotides agree with TRBD1. The ends lost 6 bases at V and 4 bases at J; junction bases unmatched: 10. CDR1 is MDHEN, CDR2 SYDVKM, per germline. This CDR3 region has 16 residues. CDR3 protein: CASSPHLQGANQPQHF. DNA for the CDR3: TGTGCCAGCAGCCCCCACTTACAGGGGGCTAATCAGCCCCAGCATTTT.

The sample holds one count of this clone. The V gene is TRBV10-3, the J gene TRBJ1-1; D is possibly TRBD1 (5 bases). The V and J ends lost 5 bases and 4 bases respectively, with 11 bases between them. The CDR3 has 13 amino acids. Germline loops: CDR1 ENHRY, CDR2 SYGVKD. The CDR3 DNA reads as TGTGCCATCAGTCGTCTGGGGCTCACTGAAGCTTTCTTT. It codes for CAISRLGLTEAFF.

The chain links TRBV7-6 to TRBJ2-7; 7 bases are a match to TRBD2. Per the germline V gene, CDR1 is SGHVS and CDR2 is FNYEAQ. The CDR3 has 15 residues. The junction had 9 bases not matched to a gene; V was cut back by 5 bases and J by 2 bases. The DNA of the CDR3 is TGTGCCAGCAGCGCCACGGGAGGACTCACCTACGAGCAGTACTTC. Its protein is CASSATGGLTYEQYF.

This clone was detected once. This chain connects TRBV5-6 to TRBJ2-3; 8 bases line up with TRBD1. V shed 4 bases and J 7 bases; nucleotides not matched to a gene: 2. Germline V gene data show CDR1 as SGHDT and CDR2 as YYEEEE. The CDR3 extends over 12 amino acids. The CDR3 DNA is TGTGCCAGCAGCCGGACAGGGAATACGCAGTATTTT. Translated, it gives CASSRTGNTQYF.

V usage is TRBV5-1 and J usage is TRBJ1-1; perhaps TRBD1 as D (5 bases). Trimming pared 4 bases from V and 1 base from J, leaving 11 bases between. This CDR3 has 14 residues. The germline V gene has CDR1 SGHRS and CDR2 YFSETQ. The CDR3 DNA follows: TGCGCCAGCAGCCAAGGGACGGCGAACACTGAAGCTTTCTTT. This translates into CASSQGTANTEAFF.

This clone was found once. At the DNA level, this CDR3 is encoded by other sequences in the same sample as well. The chain couples TRBV2 to TRBJ2-7; 14 bases match TRBD2. Germline V gives CDR1 SNHLY, CDR2 FYNNEI. This CDR3 region has 15 residues. Germline trimming cut 6 bases from V and 4 bases from J; bases unmatched to any gene: 5. The CDR3 loop reads CASRFGTSGSYEQYF. The CDR3 bases are TGTGCCAGCAGATTCGGGACTAGCGGGAGTTACGAGCAGTACTTC.

A single count supports this clone. The chain employs TRBV18 and TRBJ1-2; no definite D call. The CDR3 has 14 amino acids. Deletions cut 3 bases from V and 0 bases from J, with 8 bases between. CDR1 is KGHSH, CDR2 LQKENI, per germline. The CDR3 bases are TGTGCCAGCTCACCGGACGGGACTAACTATGGCTACACCTTC. Protein product: CASSPDGTNYGYTF. Full variable domain (rest looked up from reference TRBV18 and TRBJ1-2): NAGVMQNPRHLVRRRGQEARLRCSPMKGHSHVYWYRQLPEEGLKFMVYLQKENIIDESGMPKERFSAEFPKEGPSILRIQQVVRGDSAAYFCASSPDGTNYGYTFGSGTRLTVV.

The chain is built from TRBV10-3 and TRBJ2-3; 7 nucleotides line up with TRBD1. CDR1 ENHRY and CDR2 SYGVKD come from the germline V gene. The trim removed 2 bases at V and 0 bases at J, leaving 8 bases unmatched. The CDR3 spans 17 residues. As DNA, the CDR3 is TGTGCCATCAGTGAGGCGCCGGGACAGTCTAGCACAGATACGCAGTATTTT. Translation: CAISEAPGQSSTDTQYF.

The chain carries TRBV19 and TRBJ1-4; 11 bases agree with TRBD1. The CDR3 extends over 20 amino acids. V shed 6 bases and J 0 bases; nucleotides not matched to a gene: 15. The germline V gene encodes CDR1 LNHDA and CDR2 SQIVND (reference sequence). CDR3 in amino acids: CASRRSRDRGILATNEKLFF. CDR3 in DNA: TGTGCCAGTAGGAGGTCCCGGGACAGGGGGATATTGGCAACTAATGAAAAACTGTTTTTT.

Note on this clone: Other nucleotide sequences in the sample specify the same CDR3. The chain is built from TRBV9 and TRBJ2-3; 7 bases are a match to TRBD2. The CDR3 loop spans 15 amino acids. With 0 bases clipped from V and 3 bases from J, the junction kept 4 bases outside the gene matches. The V gene's germline CDR1 is SGDLS and CDR2 YYNGEE. The CDR3 loop is CASSVGGSSTDTQYF. CDR3 coding DNA: TGTGCCAGCAGCGTAGGCGGGAGTAGTACAGATACGCAGTATTTT.

The CDR3 loop is CATRGGETQYF. In DNA form, the CDR3 reads TGTGCCACCAGAGGGGGAGAGACCCAGTACTTC. The chain recombines TRBV28 with TRBJ2-5, with D possibly matching TRBD1 (6 bases). V gave up 10 bases and J gave up 4 bases, with 10 bases separating them. Germline V gene data show CDR1 as MDHEN and CDR2 as SYDVKM. There are 11 residues in the CDR3.

This chain connects TRBV7-9 to TRBJ1-2; D is unresolved. CDR1 SEHNR and CDR2 FQNEAQ come from the germline V gene (reference sequence). V lost 5 bases and J lost 4, with 11 bases in between. The CDR3 is made up of 13 amino acids. The CDR3 region has the DNA TGTGCCAGCAGCCTACGGACCTCCTATGGCTACACCTTC. Protein product: CASSLRTSYGYTF.

The V gene is TRBV9, the J gene TRBJ2-7; possibly TRBD1 for D (5 bases). V was trimmed by 0 bases and J by 2 bases, leaving 9 bases between them. CDR3 length equals 14 residues. The germline V gene has CDR1 SGDLS and CDR2 YYNGEE. The CDR3 here is CASSVETGPYEQYF. DNA for the CDR3: TGTGCCAGCAGCGTAGAAACAGGTCCCTACGAGCAGTACTTC.

This sequence joins TRBV5-1 and TRBJ2-1; the D is unclear. The length of the CDR3 is 16 residues. Trimming left V 0 bases short and J 5 bases short, with 15 bases between. CDR1 and CDR2 (germline): SGHRS, YFSETQ. The CDR3 sequence is CASSLADKTLDNEQFF. CDR3 DNA sequence: TGCGCCAGCAGCTTGGCAGACAAAACGCTAGACAATGAGCAGTTCTTC.

About this clone itself: Other DNA sequences in the same sample also yield this CDR3. V and J are TRBV7-2 and TRBJ2-1, with D possibly TRBD2 on 6 matching bases. The V gene lost 5 bases and the J gene lost 0 bases, with 11 bases spanning the gap. This CDR3 is built from 15 residues. The germline CDR1 and CDR2 sequences are SGHTA and FQGNSA. CDR3 bases: TGTGCCAGCAGCATTGGGACTTCCTCCTACAATGAGCAGTTCTTC. The encoded protein is CASSIGTSSYNEQFF.

With respect to this clone: Distinct nucleotide sequences in the sample also encode this CDR3. This sequence joins TRBV27 and TRBJ2-7; D unclear. Trimming left V 4 bases short and J 4 bases short, with 5 bases between. Germline assignment: CDR1 MNHEY and CDR2 SMNVEV (reference sequence). CDR3 length equals 11 residues. The CDR3 DNA reads TGTGCCAGCAGTTCACAGTACGAGCAGTACTTC. This codes for CASSSQYEQYF.